This T cell receptor (beta chain) was captured in a study of blood T cell repertoires in COVID-19. How the authors handled the data: Reference gene primer amplification in the assay estimated nucleated cell counts. Method: immunoSEQ multiplex PCR; TCRdb's copy keeps in-frame clones and lacks some. V, J and clone size reflect that table, while D and trimming were determined from the DNA. The sample shows roughly 72,000 clones, 75% to 90% of them seen only once. Unmatched junction bases numbered 1, after V lost 1 base and J lost 2 bases. The CDR3 runs to 14 residues. Germline-derived CDR1 and CDR2 are KGHSH and LQKENI.

Input material: peripheral blood. This TCR was recovered from a human donor in a cohort sampled during active COVID-19. This chain joins TRBV18 and TRBJ2-7; TRBD1 aligns across 8 bases. DNA of the CDR3: TGTGCCAGCTCACCACGGACAGGGCCCTACGAGCAGTACTTC. Translated: CASSPRTGPYEQYF.